A selection of T cell receptor beta chains follows, all from one sample in a study of blood T cell repertoires in COVID-19. The protocol was immunoSEQ multiplex PCR, while the TCRdb copy is restricted to in-frame clones and leaves out a portion. The table shows some 70,000 clones, with about 86% occurring only once. Sample: peripheral blood. The source of these receptors is a man in his fifties or sixties with active COVID-19. Each CDR3 is given with its conserved first and last residue. A D gene is named only where the DNA matches it firmly. Clone size appears in some rows only: once, few, many, or a class for an expanded clone.

d_call: TRBD2; j_call: TRBJ2-1; v_call: TRBV19; cdr3_length: 14; clone_size: NA; cdr3_aa: CVRGGLAGDNEQFF; cdr3_nt: TGTGTCCGAGGAGGGCTAGCGGGAGACAATGAGCAGTTCTTC
d_call: NA; j_call: TRBJ2-5; v_call: TRBV11-2; cdr3_length: 14; clone_size: NA; cdr3_aa: CASSSVLPLETQYF; cdr3_nt: TGTGCCAGCAGCTCCGTCCTTCCTCTAGAGACCCAGTACTTC
d_call: TRBD1; j_call: TRBJ1-6; v_call: TRBV3-1/TRBV3-2; cdr3_length: 13; clone_size: NA; cdr3_aa: CASSQGQGSPLHF; cdr3_nt: TGTGCCAGCAGCCAGGGACAGGGCTCACCCCTCCACTTT
d_call: TRBD2; j_call: TRBJ2-3; v_call: TRBV5-1; cdr3_length: 14; clone_size: NA; cdr3_aa: CASSLGDLAGVLYF; cdr3_nt: TGCGCCAGCAGCTTGGGGGATCTAGCGGGAGTGCTGTATTTT
d_call: NA; j_call: TRBJ2-1; v_call: TRBV21-1; cdr3_length: 13; clone_size: once; cdr3_aa: CASSRDKYNEQFF; cdr3_nt: TGTGCCAGCAGCAGAGACAAATACAATGAGCAGTTCTTC
d_call: TRBD2; j_call: TRBJ2-7; v_call: TRBV7-9; cdr3_length: 16; clone_size: NA; cdr3_aa: CASSFAGAGGVYEQYF; cdr3_nt: TGTGCCAGCAGCTTCGCGGGGGCGGGGGGCGTGTACGAGCAGTACTTC
d_call: TRBD2; j_call: TRBJ2-7; v_call: TRBV29-1; cdr3_length: 15; clone_size: NA; cdr3_aa: CSVALVSGGIYEQYF; cdr3_nt: TGCAGCGTTGCCCTTGTTAGCGGGGGAATTTACGAGCAGTACTTC
d_call: NA; j_call: TRBJ1-5; v_call: TRBV5-8; cdr3_length: 14; clone_size: NA; cdr3_aa: CATLRGRIGQPQHF; cdr3_nt: TGTGCCACCCTACGGGGTAGGATCGGTCAGCCCCAGCATTTT
d_call: NA; j_call: TRBJ2-5; v_call: TRBV3-1/TRBV3-2; cdr3_length: 16; clone_size: NA; cdr3_aa: CASSLRGAGQQETQYF; cdr3_nt: TGTGCCAGCAGCCTACGGGGGGCGGGGCAACAAGAGACCCAGTACTTC
d_call: TRBD2; j_call: TRBJ2-4; v_call: TRBV14; cdr3_length: 16; clone_size: NA; cdr3_aa: CASSPGGGPGKNIQYF; cdr3_nt: TGTGCCAGCAGCCCGGGAGGAGGGCCGGGAAAAAACATTCAGTACTTC
d_call: NA; j_call: TRBJ2-1; v_call: TRBV30; cdr3_length: 12; clone_size: NA; cdr3_aa: CACFQGTHEQFF; cdr3_nt: TGTGCCTGCTTCCAGGGGACCCATGAGCAGTTCTTC
d_call: NA; j_call: TRBJ2-3; v_call: TRBV4-2; cdr3_length: 16; clone_size: NA; cdr3_aa: CASSQDALRGTDTQYF; cdr3_nt: TGTGCCAGCAGCCAAGACGCTCTCCGGGGGACAGATACGCAGTATTTT
d_call: TRBD2; j_call: TRBJ2-1; v_call: TRBV19; cdr3_length: 16; clone_size: NA; cdr3_aa: CASSATSGGPYNEQFF; cdr3_nt: TGTGCCAGTAGTGCGACTAGCGGGGGCCCCTACAATGAGCAGTTCTTC
d_call: NA; j_call: TRBJ2-7; v_call: TRBV7-2; cdr3_length: 15; clone_size: NA; cdr3_aa: CASSQTGTQTYEQYF; cdr3_nt: TGTGCCAGCAGTCAAACAGGGACCCAGACCTACGAGCAGTACTTC
d_call: NA; j_call: TRBJ2-5; v_call: TRBV18; cdr3_length: 15; clone_size: NA; cdr3_aa: CASSLHVGGSETQYF; cdr3_nt: TGTGCCAGCTCACTTCACGTAGGTGGTAGCGAGACCCAGTACTTC
d_call: TRBD1; j_call: TRBJ2-5; v_call: TRBV2; cdr3_length: 16; clone_size: NA; cdr3_aa: CASIKERTGDRKTQYF; cdr3_nt: TGTGCCAGCATTAAAGAGAGGACAGGGGACAGAAAGACCCAGTACTTC
d_call: TRBD1; j_call: TRBJ1-5; v_call: TRBV27; cdr3_length: 15; clone_size: NA; cdr3_aa: CASSSGDSRTQPQHF; cdr3_nt: TGTGCCAGCAGTTCCGGGGACAGCCGCACTCAGCCCCAGCATTTT
d_call: TRBD1; j_call: TRBJ2-3; v_call: TRBV6-5; cdr3_length: 14; clone_size: NA; cdr3_aa: CASSRQGITDTQYF; cdr3_nt: TGTGCCAGCAGTAGACAGGGGATAACAGATACGCAGTATTTT
d_call: NA; j_call: TRBJ2-5; v_call: TRBV12-2; cdr3_length: 15; clone_size: NA; cdr3_aa: CASRLNVGQQETQYF; cdr3_nt: TGTGCAAGTCGCCTCAATGTGGGACAGCAAGAGACCCAGTACTTC
d_call: NA; j_call: TRBJ1-1; v_call: TRBV2; cdr3_length: 17; clone_size: NA; cdr3_aa: CASREPNVDRSEAEAFF; cdr3_nt: TGTGCCAGCAGGGAACCGAATGTTGACAGGTCTGAGGCTGAAGCTTTCTTT
d_call: NA; j_call: TRBJ2-1; v_call: TRBV7-2; cdr3_length: 16; clone_size: NA; cdr3_aa: CASSPRGVGTYNEQFF; cdr3_nt: TGTGCCAGCAGCCCGCGGGGTGTCGGCACCTACAATGAGCAGTTCTTC
d_call: NA; j_call: TRBJ1-1; v_call: TRBV15; cdr3_length: 19; clone_size: NA; cdr3_aa: CATSRGSGTPGGMNTEAFF; cdr3_nt: TGTGCCACCAGCAGGGGTTCAGGGACACCGGGGGGAATGAACACTGAAGCTTTCTTT
d_call: TRBD2; j_call: TRBJ2-1; v_call: TRBV19; cdr3_length: 16; clone_size: NA; cdr3_aa: CATKSQGAGGNNEQFF; cdr3_nt: TGTGCCACCAAGTCACAGGGTGCGGGAGGGAACAATGAGCAGTTCTTC
d_call: TRBD1; j_call: TRBJ2-7; v_call: TRBV2; cdr3_length: 14; clone_size: few; cdr3_aa: CASSEQGASYEQYF; cdr3_nt: TGTGCCAGCAGTGAACAGGGGGCCTCCTACGAGCAGTACTTC
d_call: NA; j_call: TRBJ1-6; v_call: TRBV6-5; cdr3_length: 13; clone_size: once; cdr3_aa: CAGGTIGNSPLHF; cdr3_nt: TGTGCCGGAGGGACCATCGGGAATTCACCCCTCCACTTT
d_call: NA; j_call: TRBJ1-1; v_call: TRBV2; cdr3_length: 13; clone_size: few; cdr3_aa: CASSVLENTEAFF; cdr3_nt: TGTGCCAGCAGTGTGCTAGAGAACACTGAAGCTTTCTTT
d_call: TRBD1; j_call: TRBJ1-2; v_call: TRBV28; cdr3_length: 14; clone_size: NA; cdr3_aa: CASSLRDSLNGYTF; cdr3_nt: TGTGCCAGCAGTTTACGGGACAGCTTGAATGGCTACACCTTC
d_call: NA; j_call: TRBJ2-3; v_call: TRBV2; cdr3_length: 14; clone_size: NA; cdr3_aa: CASSVSSRLDTQYF; cdr3_nt: TGTGCCAGCAGTGTATCAAGCCGTTTGGATACGCAGTATTTT
d_call: TRBD1; j_call: TRBJ2-7; v_call: TRBV6-5; cdr3_length: 11; clone_size: NA; cdr3_aa: CASGQGAEQYF; cdr3_nt: TGTGCCAGCGGCCAGGGGGCCGAGCAGTACTTC
d_call: NA; j_call: TRBJ2-1; v_call: TRBV21-1; cdr3_length: 16; clone_size: NA; cdr3_aa: CASKPSGGAKGNEQFF; cdr3_nt: TGTGCCAGCAAACCCAGCGGGGGGGCCAAGGGCAATGAGCAGTTCTTC
d_call: NA; j_call: TRBJ1-5; v_call: TRBV2; cdr3_length: 15; clone_size: NA; cdr3_aa: CASSYMTGGNQPQHF; cdr3_nt: TGTGCCAGCAGTTACATGACAGGTGGCAATCAGCCCCAGCATTTT
d_call: TRBD1; j_call: TRBJ1-4; v_call: TRBV9; cdr3_length: 18; clone_size: NA; cdr3_aa: CASSAGDSPPPFNEKLFF; cdr3_nt: TGTGCCAGCAGCGCCGGGGACAGCCCACCTCCATTTAATGAAAAACTGTTTTTT
d_call: NA; j_call: TRBJ2-5; v_call: TRBV3-1/TRBV3-2; cdr3_length: 13; clone_size: NA; cdr3_aa: CASSQQAHETQYF; cdr3_nt: TGTGCCAGCAGCCAACAAGCCCACGAGACCCAGTACTTC
d_call: TRBD1; j_call: TRBJ2-5; v_call: TRBV9; cdr3_length: 16; clone_size: once; cdr3_aa: CASSVVGTGVRETQYF; cdr3_nt: TGTGCCAGCAGCGTAGTAGGGACAGGGGTCCGGGAGACCCAGTACTTC
d_call: TRBD2; j_call: TRBJ2-7; v_call: TRBV19; cdr3_length: 16; clone_size: NA; cdr3_aa: CASSINRLAGFYEQYF; cdr3_nt: TGTGCCAGTAGTATAAATCGACTAGCGGGGTTCTACGAGCAGTACTTC
d_call: NA; j_call: TRBJ1-2; v_call: TRBV10-2; cdr3_length: 13; clone_size: NA; cdr3_aa: CASSDRFIYGYTF; cdr3_nt: TGCGCCAGCAGTGACAGGTTCATATATGGCTACACCTTC
d_call: NA; j_call: TRBJ2-1; v_call: TRBV7-8; cdr3_length: 13; clone_size: few; cdr3_aa: CASSPRGAGEQFF; cdr3_nt: TGTGCCAGCAGCCCCCGCGGGGCGGGTGAGCAGTTCTTC
d_call: TRBD1; j_call: TRBJ1-2; v_call: TRBV2; cdr3_length: 13; clone_size: NA; cdr3_aa: CASTRQGPHGYTF; cdr3_nt: TGTGCCAGTACGCGACAGGGGCCCCATGGCTACACCTTC
d_call: NA; j_call: TRBJ2-2; v_call: TRBV6-5; cdr3_length: 13; clone_size: NA; cdr3_aa: CASKPGRTGELFF; cdr3_nt: TGTGCCAGCAAACCAGGGCGGACCGGGGAGCTGTTTTTT
d_call: NA; j_call: TRBJ2-3; v_call: TRBV7-9; cdr3_length: 16; clone_size: NA; cdr3_aa: CASSPQQGISTDTQYF; cdr3_nt: TGTGCCAGCAGCCCACAACAGGGAATAAGCACAGATACGCAGTATTTT
d_call: TRBD1; j_call: TRBJ1-4; v_call: TRBV5-1; cdr3_length: 14; clone_size: NA; cdr3_aa: CASSLEGQNEKLFF; cdr3_nt: TGCGCCAGCAGCTTGGAGGGACAGAATGAAAAACTGTTTTTT
d_call: NA; j_call: TRBJ2-7; v_call: TRBV7-8; cdr3_length: 14; clone_size: NA; cdr3_aa: CASSPGTHSYEQYF; cdr3_nt: TGTGCCAGCAGCCCCGGGACACACTCCTACGAGCAGTACTTC
d_call: TRBD1; j_call: TRBJ2-7; v_call: TRBV13; cdr3_length: 15; clone_size: NA; cdr3_aa: CASSRGQGAAYEQYF; cdr3_nt: TGTGCCAGCAGCCGAGGACAGGGGGCCGCCTACGAGCAGTACTTC
d_call: TRBD1; j_call: TRBJ1-1; v_call: TRBV10-3; cdr3_length: 16; clone_size: NA; cdr3_aa: CAISEYWGQDPPEAFF; cdr3_nt: TGTGCCATCAGTGAGTATTGGGGACAGGACCCCCCTGAAGCTTTCTTT
d_call: TRBD1; j_call: TRBJ1-6; v_call: TRBV4-2; cdr3_length: 16; clone_size: NA; cdr3_aa: CASSSPRTGDRSPLHF; cdr3_nt: TGTGCCAGCAGCAGTCCACGGACAGGGGATCGATCACCCCTCCACTTT
d_call: NA; j_call: TRBJ1-2; v_call: TRBV6-5; cdr3_length: 15; clone_size: NA; cdr3_aa: CASSPEGQKYYGYTF; cdr3_nt: TGTGCCAGCTCTCCCGAAGGACAGAAATACTATGGCTACACCTTC